Listed below are T cell receptor beta chains from one sample, sequenced in a study of T-cell memory formation after mild COVID-19. TCRdb passed the 5' RACE reads through MiXCR, listing each CDR3 protein once. The sample includes about 110,000 distinct CDR3 sequences, 15% to 20% of them seen just once. Sequencing was done on a sample of PBMCs or a T cell subset sorted from them (not recorded which). Receptors were obtained from a young man who had mild COVID-19 (a few samples of this study predate the infection). Cell type and time point are not known. Each CDR3 is given with its conserved first and last residue. A D gene is named only where the DNA matches it firmly. Part of the rows lack a size; the others show once, few, many or a class for expanded clones.

D,J,size,V,DNA,CDR3
TRBD2,TRBJ2-1,NA,TRBV5-6,TGTGCCAGCAGCTTGATTTGGGGTAGTAGCGGGGGCACATACAATGAGCAGTTCTTC,CASSLIWGSSGGTYNEQFF
NA,TRBJ1-4,NA,TRBV5-1,TGCGCCAGCAGCTTACAGGGAGGGGGTGAAAAACTGTTTTTT,CASSLQGGGEKLFF
NA,TRBJ2-3,NA,TRBV7-3,TGTGCCAGCAGCTTAACGTCGGCAGGGCCAGATACGCAGTATTTT,CASSLTSAGPDTQYF
NA,TRBJ2-7,few,TRBV12-3/TRBV12-4,TGTGCCAGCAGTCCCACGGGACTCTTAACCTACGAGCAGTACTTC,CASSPTGLLTYEQYF
NA,TRBJ1-4,few,TRBV7-9,TGTGCCACCACGCCGGTCACTAATGAAAAACTGTTTTTT,CATTPVTNEKLFF
NA,TRBJ1-4,few,TRBV28,TGTGCCAGCAGTTCGGGGTTCAATAATGAAAAACTGTTTTTT,CASSSGFNNEKLFF
NA,TRBJ2-2,few,TRBV7-2,TGTGCCAGCAGCTTAGCCAGGGGGAACACCGGGGAGCTGTTTTTT,CASSLARGNTGELFF
NA,TRBJ1-5,few,TRBV5-1,TGCGCCAGCAGCTTGAGCGGGGATGGGCAGCCCCAGCATTTT,CASSLSGDGQPQHF
NA,TRBJ1-2,once,TRBV4-3,TGCGCCAGCAGCCCGTCCAGGTCGGACTATGGCTACACCTTC,CASSPSRSDYGYTF
NA,TRBJ1-4,NA,TRBV10-3,TGTGCCATCAGTAAAGGCGAAAAACTGTTTTTT,CAISKGEKLFF
NA,TRBJ2-5,NA,TRBV7-8,TGTGCCAGCAGGATTTCGGGGGAAGAGACCCAGTACTTC,CASRISGEETQYF
NA,TRBJ1-4,few,TRBV7-9,TGTGCCTACGACTTATCGCAGTCTACACTGTTTTTT,CAYDLSQSTLFF
TRBD2,TRBJ2-3,many,TRBV25-1,TGTGCCAGCAGTCCGCGACTAGCGGGGTTCACAGATACGCAGTATTTT,CASSPRLAGFTDTQYF
NA,TRBJ2-5,few,TRBV7-9,TGTGCCAGCAGCTTAGTGGGGGTCCAAGAGACCCAGTACTTC,CASSLVGVQETQYF
NA,TRBJ2-2,NA,TRBV6-5,TGTGCCAGCAGTAAGGGAGGAGCCCTGTTCGGGGAGCTGTTTTTT,CASSKGGALFGELFF
NA,TRBJ1-1,NA,TRBV7-9,TGTGCCAGCCTGCTAGGGCAGGCGGCTGAAGCTTTCTTT,CASLLGQAAEAFF
TRBD1,TRBJ1-1,NA,TRBV24-1,TGTGCCACCAGTGAATCCGGGACAGGGGGAACTGAAGCTTTCTTT,CATSESGTGGTEAFF
NA,TRBJ1-5,NA,TRBV7-2,TGTGCCAGCAGCAACCGGGACGAAAATCAGCCCCAGCATTTT,CASSNRDENQPQHF
NA,TRBJ2-2,NA,TRBV20-1,TGCAGTGCTTTGCCCACCGACTACACCGGGGAGCTGTTTTTT,CSALPTDYTGELFF
NA,TRBJ2-7,few,TRBV18,TGTGCCAGCTCAAGAGTTGGACATCTCTCCTACGAGCAGTACTTC,CASSRVGHLSYEQYF
NA,TRBJ1-6,NA,TRBV6-5,TGTGCCAGCAGTTACTACCCAGGGGCCGCCCATTCACCCCTCCACTTT,CASSYYPGAAHSPLHF
NA,TRBJ1-2,NA,TRBV5-6,TGTGCCAGCAGCTTGTGGGAGGTAGGCTACACCTTC,CASSLWEVGYTF
TRBD1,TRBJ1-4,NA,TRBV6-5,TGTGCCAGCCGCCCGGGACAGGGAATTAGCGAAAAACTGTTTTTT,CASRPGQGISEKLFF
NA,TRBJ1-5,NA,TRBV28,TGTGCCAGCAGTTTATTATGGAATCAGCCCCAGCATTTT,CASSLLWNQPQHF
TRBD1,TRBJ1-1,NA,TRBV3-1,TGTGCCAGCAGGGGACAGTTAAACACTGAAGCTTTCTTT,CASRGQLNTEAFF
TRBD1,TRBJ2-5,few,TRBV5-1,TGCGCCAGCAGCGAGGACAGGACCAGGACCCAGTACTTC,CASSEDRTRTQYF
TRBD1,TRBJ2-2,NA,TRBV9,TGTGCCAGCAGCGTAGGGGGACAGGGGTACACCGGGGAGCTGTTTTTT,CASSVGGQGYTGELFF
NA,TRBJ1-1,few,TRBV20-1,TGCAGTGCTAGAAGGCGTGACACTGAAGCTTTCTTT,CSARRRDTEAFF
NA,TRBJ2-1,once,TRBV12-5,TGTGCTAGTGGTTTGATGGGCAATGAGCAGTTCTTC,CASGLMGNEQFF
NA,TRBJ2-3,once,TRBV11-3,TGTGCCAGCAGCCTGGGGGGCCGGTCGGGGTATACGCAGTATTTT,CASSLGGRSGYTQYF
NA,TRBJ1-1,few,TRBV7-3,TGTGCCAGCAGACACAACCCCCAGGATGAAGCTTTCTTT,CASRHNPQDEAFF
NA,TRBJ2-1,NA,TRBV7-9,TGTGCCAGCAGCCTGGTTCTCCGCAGCTCCTACAATGAGCAGTTCTTC,CASSLVLRSSYNEQFF
NA,TRBJ1-5,NA,TRBV10-3,TGTGCCATCACCGGGGACAGCAATCAGCCCCAGCATTTT,CAITGDSNQPQHF
TRBD2,TRBJ2-1,NA,TRBV29-1,TGCAGCGCCCTAAGAGGCGGGGGGGTCGGCCAGCAGTTCTTC,CSALRGGGVGQQFF
NA,TRBJ1-4,few,TRBV20-1,TGCAGTGCTAGACAAAGCCAACCCACAGGGTTCGGTGAAAAACTGTTTTTT,CSARQSQPTGFGEKLFF
NA,TRBJ2-1,NA,TRBV29-1,TGCAGCGTTGAAGTTAATCTAGGGGATGAGCAGTTCTTC,CSVEVNLGDEQFF
NA,TRBJ2-7,few,TRBV5-1,TGCGCCAGCAGTCTCGGGACGCCGATCTACGAGCAGTACTTC,CASSLGTPIYEQYF
NA,TRBJ2-5,few,TRBV29-1,TGCAGCGTCCGACGGAAAGAGACCCAGTACTTC,CSVRRKETQYF
TRBD1,TRBJ1-6,NA,TRBV27,TGTGCCAGCAGTCTGGGGAGGGACAGAAGTAATTCACCCCTCCACTTT,CASSLGRDRSNSPLHF
NA,TRBJ1-2,few,TRBV5-1,TGCGCCAGCAGTCCCCACGGACAGCATGGCTACACCTTC,CASSPHGQHGYTF
NA,TRBJ2-1,many,TRBV14,TGTGCCAGCAGCCAATATACGGGCGGTTCGAGCTCCTACAATGAGCAGTTCTTC,CASSQYTGGSSSYNEQFF
NA,TRBJ1-2,NA,TRBV6-5,NA,CASSSSRAQGYTF
NA,TRBJ2-5,few,TRBV20-1,TGCAGTGTTGTTACCAGGGTGGAGACCCAGTACTTC,CSVVTRVETQYF
NA,TRBJ1-1,NA,TRBV7-2,TGTGCCAGCAGCTTAGTAGGGGGGGATGAAGCTTTCTTT,CASSLVGGDEAFF
NA,TRBJ1-2,NA,TRBV6-2/TRBV6-3,TGTGCCAGCAGTTACCCCGGGACTGTCTATGGCTACACCTTC,CASSYPGTVYGYTF
TRBD1,TRBJ1-5,few,TRBV29-1,TGCAGCGCCGGGACAGATAGCAATCAGCCCCAGCATTTT,CSAGTDSNQPQHF
TRBD2,TRBJ2-3,few,TRBV4-2,TGTGCCAGCAGCCAAGGTAGCGGGGGCACAGATACGCAGTATTTT,CASSQGSGGTDTQYF